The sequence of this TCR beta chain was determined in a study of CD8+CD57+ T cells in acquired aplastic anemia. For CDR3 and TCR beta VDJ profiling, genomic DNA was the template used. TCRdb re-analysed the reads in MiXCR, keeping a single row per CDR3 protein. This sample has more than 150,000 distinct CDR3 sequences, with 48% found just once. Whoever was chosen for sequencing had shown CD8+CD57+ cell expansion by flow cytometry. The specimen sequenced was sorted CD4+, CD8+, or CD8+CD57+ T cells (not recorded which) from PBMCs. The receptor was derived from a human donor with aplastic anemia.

In DNA form, the CDR3 reads TGTGCCACCAGCAGGGACAGGGGCATAGGGGAGACCCAGTACTTC. Protein product: CATSRDRGIGETQYF. The V gene is TRBV15, the J gene TRBJ2-5; 9 nucleotides match TRBD1. The CDR3 runs to 15 residues. Germline assignment: CDR1 LNHNV and CDR2 YYDKDF (reference sequence). J gave up 5 bases and V 3 bases, and 7 bases lay outside the gene matches.